This TCR beta chain was found in a study of T cell repertoires in cytomegalovirus infection. Study-level background: Both a matching HLA type and CMV infection were indicated by public TCR beta signatures.

This clonotype came up a few times. Its target is not known. TCRdb re-called the reads with MiXCR, one entry per CDR3 protein. The sample records 400,000 or so distinct CDR3 sequences, approximately 31% being singletons. The germline V gene encodes CDR1 DFQATT and CDR2 SNEGSKA (reference sequence). The CDR3 extends over 17 amino acids. The trim removed 1 base at V and 5 bases at J, leaving 12 bases unmatched. Findings and limits, study-wide: Cumulative frequency (of public TCR beta family members) identified carriers of CMV plus the relevant HLA.

The sequenced material came from PBMCs. The TCR comes from a human donor in good health (CMV status not recorded). Some clones in this sample may be carry-over from other donors' samples. The chain joins TRBV20-1 to TRBJ2-2, with 8 bases identical to TRBD1. The CDR3 DNA is TGCAGTGCTAGAGGCATGGGAAGGACAGGGTGGACCGGGGAGCTGTTTTTT. This gives the protein CSARGMGRTGWTGELFF.